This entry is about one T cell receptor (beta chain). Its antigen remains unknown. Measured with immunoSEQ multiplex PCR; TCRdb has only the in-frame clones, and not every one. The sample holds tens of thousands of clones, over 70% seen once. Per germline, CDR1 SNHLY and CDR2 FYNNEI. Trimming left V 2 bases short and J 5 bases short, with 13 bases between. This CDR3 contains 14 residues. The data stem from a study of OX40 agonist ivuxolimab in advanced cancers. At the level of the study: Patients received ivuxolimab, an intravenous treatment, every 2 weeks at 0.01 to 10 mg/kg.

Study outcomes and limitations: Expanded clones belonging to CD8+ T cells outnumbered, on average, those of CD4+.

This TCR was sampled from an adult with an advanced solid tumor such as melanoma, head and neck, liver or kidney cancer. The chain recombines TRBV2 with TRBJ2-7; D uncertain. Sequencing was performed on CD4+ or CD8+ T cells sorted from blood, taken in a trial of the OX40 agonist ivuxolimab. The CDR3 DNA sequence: TGTGCCAGCAGTGAATTGTATCGAGGAAACGAGCAGTACTTC. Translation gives CASSELYRGNEQYF.